A selection of T cell receptor beta chains follows, all from one sample in a study of identical twins. TCRdb recomputed calls from the 5' RACE reads with MiXCR, one row per CDR3 protein. The data show about 530,000 distinct CDR3 sequences, 15% seen once. This sample was shared with a second study, whose subject was yellow fever vaccine responses in identical twins.

The material sequenced was CD4+ T cells sorted from blood. The receptors stem from a woman aged 18-29 years in good health. The CDR3 runs from the conserved cysteine through the conserved F or W. A D gene is named only where the DNA matches it firmly. Only some rows state a clone size, as once, few, many or a class for expanded clones.

clone size: NA; V gene: TRBV5-1; D gene: NA; J gene: TRBJ2-3; CDR3 length: 14; CDR3 DNA: TGCGCCAGCAGCTTGGACCAGGGGATGGATACGCAGTATTTT; CDR3 protein: CASSLDQGMDTQYF
clone size: few; V gene: TRBV3-1; D gene: TRBD2; J gene: TRBJ2-5; CDR3 length: 15; CDR3 DNA: TGTGCCAGCAGCCCCGGGGGACTACTACAAGAGACCCAGTACTTC; CDR3 protein: CASSPGGLLQETQYF
clone size: few; V gene: TRBV25-1; D gene: TRBD1; J gene: TRBJ2-6; CDR3 length: 18; CDR3 DNA: TGTGCCAGCAGTGAATATCGGGGGACAGGGGCTGGGGCCAACGTCCTGACTTTC; CDR3 protein: CASSEYRGTGAGANVLTF
clone size: few; V gene: TRBV4-2; D gene: TRBD2; J gene: TRBJ2-3; CDR3 length: 17; CDR3 DNA: TGTGCCAGCAGCCAAGACAGACTAGCGCGCCGCACAGATACGCAGTATTTT; CDR3 protein: CASSQDRLARRTDTQYF
clone size: NA; V gene: TRBV3-1; D gene: NA; J gene: TRBJ2-4; CDR3 length: 13; CDR3 DNA: TGTGCCAGCAGCCAAGGGGCGTTAAACATTCAGTACTTC; CDR3 protein: CASSQGALNIQYF
clone size: NA; V gene: TRBV20-1; D gene: NA; J gene: TRBJ1-6; CDR3 length: 13; CDR3 DNA: TGCAGTGCGGTCGGCTCCTATAATTCACCCCTCCACTTT; CDR3 protein: CSAVGSYNSPLHF
clone size: few; V gene: TRBV7-9; D gene: NA; J gene: TRBJ2-5; CDR3 length: 14; CDR3 DNA: TGTGCCAGCAGTCACAGGGAAGTACAAGAGACCCAGTACTTC; CDR3 protein: CASSHREVQETQYF
clone size: NA; V gene: TRBV4-1; D gene: TRBD2; J gene: TRBJ2-7; CDR3 length: 19; CDR3 DNA: TGCGCCAGCAGCCCTTACACCGGGACTAGCGGGAGGGCCGCCTACGAGCAGTACTTC; CDR3 protein: CASSPYTGTSGRAAYEQYF
clone size: few; V gene: TRBV7-9; D gene: TRBD1; J gene: TRBJ1-2; CDR3 length: 16; CDR3 DNA: TGTGCCAGCAGCTTAGTAGGGGGCAGAGGTGGCTATGGCTACACCTTC; CDR3 protein: CASSLVGGRGGYGYTF
clone size: many; V gene: TRBV20-1; D gene: NA; J gene: TRBJ1-1; CDR3 length: 14; CDR3 DNA: TGCAGTGCTAGGACGGGACACCAGAACACTGAAGCTTTCTTT; CDR3 protein: CSARTGHQNTEAFF
clone size: NA; V gene: TRBV11-3; D gene: NA; J gene: TRBJ2-3; CDR3 length: 15; CDR3 DNA: TGTGCCAGCAGCGAGGGTCTAGCCTCGACAGATACGCAGTATTTT; CDR3 protein: CASSEGLASTDTQYF
clone size: NA; V gene: TRBV9; D gene: NA; J gene: TRBJ2-3; CDR3 length: 15; CDR3 DNA: TGTGCCAGCAGCAACCGGGACCTAATCACAGATACGCAGTATTTT; CDR3 protein: CASSNRDLITDTQYF
clone size: NA; V gene: TRBV3-1; D gene: NA; J gene: TRBJ1-6; CDR3 length: 14; CDR3 DNA: TGTGCCAGCAGCCAAGATACGGCGAATTCACCCCTCCACTTT; CDR3 protein: CASSQDTANSPLHF
clone size: NA; V gene: TRBV2; D gene: NA; J gene: TRBJ2-7; CDR3 length: 15; CDR3 DNA: TGTGCCAGCGTTAATAGAGGCAGGGGAGTCTACGAGCAGTACTTC; CDR3 protein: CASVNRGRGVYEQYF
clone size: few; V gene: TRBV5-1; D gene: NA; J gene: TRBJ1-3; CDR3 length: 17; CDR3 DNA: TGCGCCAGCAGCCCCACCGGGGAGGCCATCTCTGGAAACACCATATATTTT; CDR3 protein: CASSPTGEAISGNTIYF
clone size: many; V gene: TRBV5-1; D gene: TRBD1; J gene: TRBJ2-3; CDR3 length: 16; CDR3 DNA: TGCGCCAGCAGCCAGAGACAGGGGAGAGGCACAGATACGCAGTATTTT; CDR3 protein: CASSQRQGRGTDTQYF
clone size: NA; V gene: TRBV6-1; D gene: NA; J gene: TRBJ1-6; CDR3 length: 14; CDR3 DNA: TGTGCCACCTCAACGGCCGGGGTTTCATCACCCCTCCACTTT; CDR3 protein: CATSTAGVSSPLHF
clone size: few; V gene: TRBV4-1; D gene: NA; J gene: TRBJ2-2; CDR3 length: 18; CDR3 DNA: TGCGCCAGCAGCCAAGTTCCCCGGGGCAGGGAGAACACCGGGGAGCTGTTTTTT; CDR3 protein: CASSQVPRGRENTGELFF
clone size: NA; V gene: TRBV6-1; D gene: NA; J gene: TRBJ2-1; CDR3 length: 15; CDR3 DNA: TGTGCCAGCAGTCGCAACAGGGGGGGTTACAATGAGCAGTTCTTC; CDR3 protein: CASSRNRGGYNEQFF
clone size: few; V gene: TRBV6-5; D gene: TRBD1; J gene: TRBJ1-6; CDR3 length: 15; CDR3 DNA: TGTGCCAGCAGCTATGGGACAGGGGGATTTTCACCCCTCCACTTT; CDR3 protein: CASSYGTGGFSPLHF
clone size: few; V gene: TRBV20-1; D gene: NA; J gene: TRBJ2-1; CDR3 length: 17; CDR3 DNA: TGCAGTGCTAGAGACTCAGCTCTGGGGACCGGATACAATGAGCAGTTCTTC; CDR3 protein: CSARDSALGTGYNEQFF
clone size: NA; V gene: TRBV10-1; D gene: NA; J gene: TRBJ2-7; CDR3 length: 11; CDR3 DNA: TGCGCCAGCAGTGAGTCGGGGGAGCAGTACTTC; CDR3 protein: CASSESGEQYF
clone size: NA; V gene: TRBV29-1; D gene: NA; J gene: TRBJ2-1; CDR3 length: 10; CDR3 DNA: TGCAGCGTCAGGAACAATGAGCAGTTCTTC; CDR3 protein: CSVRNNEQFF
clone size: few; V gene: TRBV18; D gene: NA; J gene: TRBJ2-3; CDR3 length: 16; CDR3 DNA: TGTGCCAGCTCACCAAGCTGGACAGTCGGCACAGATACGCAGTATTTT; CDR3 protein: CASSPSWTVGTDTQYF
clone size: NA; V gene: TRBV7-2; D gene: NA; J gene: TRBJ2-5; CDR3 length: 15; CDR3 DNA: TGTGCCAGCAGCTTAGGGGTCAGAAGTCAAGAGACCCAGTACTTC; CDR3 protein: CASSLGVRSQETQYF
clone size: NA; V gene: TRBV12-3/TRBV12-4; D gene: NA; J gene: TRBJ2-2; CDR3 length: 14; CDR3 DNA: TGTGCCAGCAGACAACAGGGTATTACCGGGGAGCTGTTTTTT; CDR3 protein: CASRQQGITGELFF
clone size: few; V gene: TRBV12-3/TRBV12-4; D gene: NA; J gene: TRBJ1-2; CDR3 length: 13; CDR3 DNA: TGTGCCAGCAGTTTAGGCGATAGCTATGGCTACACCTTC; CDR3 protein: CASSLGDSYGYTF
clone size: NA; V gene: TRBV10-3; D gene: NA; J gene: TRBJ1-1; CDR3 length: 14; CDR3 DNA: TGTGCCATCAGTCCCACCAGTCGTAGCACTGAAGCTTTCTTT; CDR3 protein: CAISPTSRSTEAFF
clone size: few; V gene: TRBV20-1; D gene: TRBD2; J gene: TRBJ2-1; CDR3 length: 15; CDR3 DNA: TGCAGTGCTAGGAGCGGGAGGCCCCCCTACAATGAGCAGTTCTTC; CDR3 protein: CSARSGRPPYNEQFF
clone size: NA; V gene: TRBV5-5; D gene: NA; J gene: TRBJ2-1; CDR3 length: 15; CDR3 DNA: TGTGCCAGCAGCTTGGGACCCGCGGAGTACAATGAGCAGTTCTTC; CDR3 protein: CASSLGPAEYNEQFF
clone size: many; V gene: TRBV7-9; D gene: NA; J gene: TRBJ1-1; CDR3 length: 12; CDR3 DNA: TGTGCCAGCAGCCCAGGTGGTACTGAAGCTTTCTTT; CDR3 protein: CASSPGGTEAFF
clone size: NA; V gene: TRBV2; D gene: NA; J gene: TRBJ1-1; CDR3 length: 13; CDR3 DNA: TGTGCCAGCAGTGATGATTTACTTACTGAAGCTTTCTTT; CDR3 protein: CASSDDLLTEAFF
clone size: few; V gene: TRBV4-2; D gene: NA; J gene: TRBJ2-5; CDR3 length: 12; CDR3 DNA: TGTGCCAGCAGCCAGGAAAAAGAGACCCAGTACTTC; CDR3 protein: CASSQEKETQYF
clone size: many; V gene: TRBV7-6; D gene: TRBD2; J gene: TRBJ2-5; CDR3 length: 14; CDR3 DNA: TGTGCCAGCAGCCCGATAGCGGGAGCAGAGACCCAGTACTTC; CDR3 protein: CASSPIAGAETQYF
clone size: many; V gene: TRBV20-1; D gene: NA; J gene: TRBJ2-1; CDR3 length: 11; CDR3 DNA: TGCAGTGCCAGAGACCGGTATGAGCAGTTCTTC; CDR3 protein: CSARDRYEQFF
clone size: few; V gene: TRBV6-1; D gene: NA; J gene: TRBJ2-1; CDR3 length: 16; CDR3 DNA: TGTGCCAGCAGCCCTTCAGTGGATCCCTCCTACAATGAGCAGTTCTTC; CDR3 protein: CASSPSVDPSYNEQFF
clone size: many; V gene: TRBV24-1; D gene: NA; J gene: TRBJ2-2; CDR3 length: 15; CDR3 DNA: TGTGCCACCAGTGGAGCAGGTCTTAGTCACGGGGAGCTGTTTTTT; CDR3 protein: CATSGAGLSHGELFF
clone size: many; V gene: TRBV28; D gene: NA; J gene: TRBJ1-5; CDR3 length: 13; CDR3 DNA: TGTGCCAGCAGTTTGGGGGGGAAACAGCCCCAGCATTTT; CDR3 protein: CASSLGGKQPQHF
clone size: NA; V gene: TRBV20-1; D gene: TRBD2; J gene: TRBJ2-1; CDR3 length: 15; CDR3 DNA: TGCAGTGCTAGTCAACAGGGACTAGGGGGCAATGAGCAGTTCTTC; CDR3 protein: CSASQQGLGGNEQFF
clone size: NA; V gene: TRBV10-3; D gene: TRBD2; J gene: TRBJ2-3; CDR3 length: 16; CDR3 DNA: TGTGCCATCAGAGCCACTAGCGGGGGGAGCACAGATACGCAGTATTTT; CDR3 protein: CAIRATSGGSTDTQYF
clone size: once; V gene: TRBV9; D gene: TRBD1; J gene: TRBJ2-3; CDR3 length: 14; CDR3 DNA: TGTGCCAGCGGAAGGACAGGGAACACAGATACGCAGTATTTT; CDR3 protein: CASGRTGNTDTQYF
clone size: NA; V gene: TRBV5-1; D gene: TRBD2; J gene: TRBJ2-3; CDR3 length: 16; CDR3 DNA: TGCGCCAGCAGCTTGGAGCTAGCGGCTAGCACAGATACGCAGTATTTT; CDR3 protein: CASSLELAASTDTQYF
clone size: NA; V gene: TRBV12-3/TRBV12-4; D gene: NA; J gene: TRBJ2-7; CDR3 length: 16; CDR3 DNA: TGTGCCAGCAGTTTTACGCGGGAAGAATTTTTGGCCGAGCAGTACTTC; CDR3 protein: CASSFTREEFLAEQYF
clone size: many; V gene: TRBV6-2/TRBV6-3; D gene: TRBD1; J gene: TRBJ2-6; CDR3 length: 16; CDR3 DNA: TGTGCCAGCAGTTATCAGGGGGTGTTCGGGGCCAACGTCCTGACTTTC; CDR3 protein: CASSYQGVFGANVLTF
clone size: NA; V gene: TRBV12-3/TRBV12-4; D gene: NA; J gene: TRBJ2-1; CDR3 length: 16; CDR3 DNA: TGTGCCAGCAGTCCAGCCCACGGGGTAGGGGAGGATGAGCAGTTCTTC; CDR3 protein: CASSPAHGVGEDEQFF
clone size: few; V gene: TRBV20-1; D gene: NA; J gene: TRBJ1-1; CDR3 length: 15; CDR3 DNA: TGCAGTGCTAGAGATTCTAGGGCAGGGAACACTGAAGTTTTCTTT; CDR3 protein: CSARDSRAGNTEVFF
clone size: few; V gene: TRBV2; D gene: TRBD2; J gene: TRBJ2-7; CDR3 length: 18; CDR3 DNA: TGTGCCAGCAGCGCGACTAGCGGGAGAACCATGGGAGCCTCCGAGCAGTACTTC; CDR3 protein: CASSATSGRTMGASEQYF
clone size: few; V gene: TRBV6-5; D gene: TRBD2; J gene: TRBJ2-5; CDR3 length: 17; CDR3 DNA: TGTGCCAGCAGTTACTCGAGCGGCCCTAGCGGGAGTGAGACCCAGTACTTC; CDR3 protein: CASSYSSGPSGSETQYF
clone size: few; V gene: TRBV12-3/TRBV12-4; D gene: TRBD2; J gene: TRBJ2-3; CDR3 length: 16; CDR3 DNA: TGTGCCAGCAGTCCCACATGGGGGGGATCTGAAGATACGCAGTATTTT; CDR3 protein: CASSPTWGGSEDTQYF
clone size: few; V gene: TRBV3-1; D gene: NA; J gene: TRBJ2-1; CDR3 length: 13; CDR3 DNA: TGTGCCAGCAGCCAAGCAGAGGGGGTTGGGCAGTTCTTC; CDR3 protein: CASSQAEGVGQFF
clone size: NA; V gene: TRBV12-3/TRBV12-4; D gene: NA; J gene: TRBJ2-5; CDR3 length: 15; CDR3 DNA: TGTGCCAGCAGTTTAAGGGGACACCAAAAAGAGACCCAGTACTTC; CDR3 protein: CASSLRGHQKETQYF
clone size: few; V gene: TRBV18; D gene: TRBD1; J gene: TRBJ1-1; CDR3 length: 18; CDR3 DNA: TGTGCCAGCTCACCACCGAGGTTCACAGGGGGCTATGACACTGAAGCTTTCTTT; CDR3 protein: CASSPPRFTGGYDTEAFF